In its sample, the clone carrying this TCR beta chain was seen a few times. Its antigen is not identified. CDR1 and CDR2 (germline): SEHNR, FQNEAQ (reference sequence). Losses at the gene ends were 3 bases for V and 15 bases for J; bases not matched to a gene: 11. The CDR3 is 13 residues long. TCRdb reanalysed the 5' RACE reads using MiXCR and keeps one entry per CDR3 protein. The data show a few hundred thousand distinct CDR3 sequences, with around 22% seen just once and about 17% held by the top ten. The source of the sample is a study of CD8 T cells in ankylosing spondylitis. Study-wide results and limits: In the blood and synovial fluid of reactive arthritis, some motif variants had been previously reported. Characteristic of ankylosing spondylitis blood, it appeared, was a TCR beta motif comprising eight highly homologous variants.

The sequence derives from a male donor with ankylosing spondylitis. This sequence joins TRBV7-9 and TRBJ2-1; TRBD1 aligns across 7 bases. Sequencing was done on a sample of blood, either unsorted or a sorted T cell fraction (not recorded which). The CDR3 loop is CASSFDRAVEGFF. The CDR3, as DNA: TGTGCCAGCAGCTTCGACAGGGCCGTAGAGGGGTTCTTC. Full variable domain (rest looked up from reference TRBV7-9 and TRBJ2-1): DTGVSQNPRHKITKRGQNVTFRCDPISEHNRLYWYRQTLGQGPEFLTYFQNEAQLEKSRLLSDRFSAERPKGSFSTLEIQRTEQGDSAMYLCASSFDRAVEGFFGPGTRLTVL.